This T cell receptor (beta chain) originates from a study of T cells in Graves' hyperthyroidism and ophthalmopathy. Worth noting for this clonotype: A read error is possible here, since a much larger clone lies one base away. The missing conserved phenylalanine or tryptophan at the end of this CDR3 makes a read error likely.

Ophthalmopathy cases met thresholds of Clinical Activity Score at least 3, NOSPECS grade at least 4 and duration under 3 months. RNA transcripts yielded amplified TCR beta CDR3 regions. The HTBI primer set served for first-round RT-PCR of the TCR CDR3. TCRdb ran MiXCR on the multiplex PCR reads and lists one entry per CDR3 protein. The sample has about 270,000 distinct CDR3 sequences, about 20% seen once. This CDR3 comprises 12 residues. The ends were cut back, 7 bases at V and 2 bases at J, with 8 bases in the middle. The source of this sequence is a man aged 25-45 years with Graves' ophthalmopathy. The rearrangement uses TRBV12-3 or TRBV12-4 and TRBJ1-1, with D hard to call. Material for sequencing was blood. The CDR3 DNA is TGTGCCAGCACTCCGAGAAACACTGAAGCTTTCCTT. Its translation: CASTPRNTEAFL.